These 7 T cell receptor beta chains originate from one sample sequenced in a study of blood T cell repertoires in COVID-19. Only in-frame clones appear in the TCRdb table, and some are missing; sequencing was by immunoSEQ multiplex PCR. The sample lists 200,000 or so clones; around nine tenths were seen once. Material: peripheral blood. Receptors were obtained from a man in his 70s with active or convalescent COVID-19.

The chain recombines TRBV5-1 with TRBJ2-7; 7 nucleotides match TRBD1. V shed 0 bases and J 2 bases; nucleotides not matched to a gene: 5. The germline CDR1 and CDR2 sequences are SGHRS and YFSETQ. This CDR3 is built from 15 residues. CDR3: CASSLEGQGAYEQYF. The CDR3 DNA reads TGCGCCAGCAGCTTGGAGGGGCAGGGGGCCTACGAGCAGTACTTC. The complete variable domain, with remaining parts taken from reference TRBV5-1 and TRBJ2-7, reads KAGVTQTPRYLIKTRGQQVTLSCSPISGHRSVSWYQQTPGQGLQFLFEYFSETQRNKGNFPGRFSGRQFSNSRSEMNVSTLELGDSALYLCASSLEGQGAYEQYFGPGTRLTVT.

The V gene is TRBV28, the J gene TRBJ2-5, with D possibly TRBD1 on 6 matching bases. In germline, CDR1 is MDHEN, CDR2 SYDVKM. The CDR3 runs 13 residues. The ends were cut back, 6 bases at V and 5 bases at J, with 13 bases in the middle. The CDR3 DNA sequence: TGTGCCAGCAGCTCATACAGGGCTGAGACCCAGTACTTC. It translates to CASSSYRAETQYF. The full variable domain, completed using reference TRBV28 and TRBJ2-5, is DVKVTQSSRYLVKRTGEKVFLECVQDMDHENMFWYRQDPGLGLRLIYFSYDVKMKEKGDIPEGYSVSREKKERFSLILESASTNQTSMYLCASSSYRAETQYFGPGTRLLVL.

This clone was seen once. The chain employs TRBV29-1 and TRBJ2-3; 9 bases line up with TRBD2. The CDR3 is 16 amino acids. Trimming cost V 7 bases and J 2 bases; bases outside gene matches: 13. Germline CDR1 reads SQVTM; CDR2 reads ANQGSEA. CDR3 residues: CSAYLTAGGNTDTQYF. CDR3 coding DNA: TGCAGCGCATACCTTACGGCGGGGGGGAACACAGATACGCAGTATTTT.

The chain links TRBV5-1 to TRBJ2-3, with D uncertain. Germline V CDR1 and CDR2: SGHRS, YFSETQ. The V gene lost 0 bases and the J gene lost 0 bases, with 5 bases spanning the gap. CDR3 length: 14 residues. CDR3 coding DNA: TGCGCCAGCAGCTTGGTGGCTAGCACAGATACGCAGTATTTT. Translated, it gives CASSLVASTDTQYF.

This chain links TRBV30 with TRBJ1-5, with D possibly TRBD1 on 6 matching bases. CDR1 is GTSNPN and CDR2 is SVGIG in the germline V gene (reference sequence). Trimming shortened V by 6 bases and J by 7 bases, and 13 bases separated the two germline ends. The CDR3 is made up of 12 amino acids. The CDR3 loop is CACRGAGQPQHF. CDR3 DNA: TGTGCCTGTCGGGGGGCAGGGCAGCCCCAGCATTTT.

The sample holds one count of this clone. The chain links TRBV28 to TRBJ2-4; D is ambiguous. The CDR3 is 15 residues long. V dropped 5 bases and J dropped 0 bases, with 11 bases sitting between them. Per germline, CDR1 MDHEN and CDR2 SYDVKM. The CDR3 DNA is TGTGCCAGCAGTACCAACAGTCTAGCCAAAAACATTCAGTACTTC. Its protein is CASSTNSLAKNIQYF.

The rearrangement joins TRBV5-1 to TRBJ2-5; a weak D match, TRBD2 (6 bases). The V gene's germline CDR1 is SGHRS and CDR2 YFSETQ. CDR3 length equals 14 residues. V lost 2 bases to trimming and J lost 2 bases, with 10 bases between them. CDR3 DNA: TGCGCCAGCAGCTTCGGAGGGCAGCAAGAGACCCAGTACTTC. Protein sequence: CASSFGGQQETQYF.